This T cell receptor (beta chain) was sequenced during a study of blood T cell repertoires in COVID-19. Study details: Researchers got acute and convalescent COVID-19 samples from the United States, Italy and Spain. Nucleic acid was either cDNA or gDNA, and it came from T cells, B-cell-depleted T cells, or PBMCs.

The table came from immunoSEQ multiplex PCR; TCRdb's copy has only in-frame clones and leaves some out. This table has 90,000 to 130,000 clones, roughly 82% appearing once. The CDR3 is 17 amino acids. The germline V gene encodes CDR1 KGHDR and CDR2 SFDVKD. Trimming took 2 bases from V and 5 from J; bases not matched to a gene: 13. The sample taken for sequencing was peripheral blood. The source is a woman aged 55-69 years with acute or convalescent COVID-19. V usage is TRBV24-1 and J usage is TRBJ2-7, with 8 nucleotides matching TRBD1. CDR3 in amino acids: CATSDSRTGNGGHEQYF. Here the CDR3 DNA reads TGTGCCACCAGTGATTCTCGGACAGGGAACGGAGGGCACGAGCAGTACTTC.